This T cell receptor (beta chain) derives from a study of radiotherapy plus CTLA-4 blockade in lung cancer. Study overall: Among enrolled patients, over 15% responded and roughly 30% achieved disease control.

Study-wide points: Clones of tumor-derived TCRs expanded in blood after radiotherapy plus ipilimumab.

Profiled with immunoSEQ multiplex PCR; TCRdb holds only in-frame clones, not every one. The table records roughly 77,000 clones, roughly four fifths of them present only once. Participants had chemo-refractory metastatic non-small-cell lung cancer and were treated with focal radiation plus ipilimumab CTLA-4 blockade. This CDR3 is built from 15 residues. Note on this clone: As yet, its antigen is unknown.

The TCR was taken from a human donor with non-small cell lung cancer whose response to radiotherapy plus ipilimumab could not be evaluated. The chain uses TRBV12-2 and TRBJ1-5; the table's TRBD1 call for D was not verified on the DNA. TRBV12-2 is listed as a pseudogene. This sample comprised peripheral blood, obtained from a patient treated with radiotherapy plus ipilimumab. As DNA, the CDR3 is TGTGCAAGTCGGTACAGGGGACAGGGGAATCAGCCCCAGCATTTT. It is translated as CASRYRGQGNQPQHF.